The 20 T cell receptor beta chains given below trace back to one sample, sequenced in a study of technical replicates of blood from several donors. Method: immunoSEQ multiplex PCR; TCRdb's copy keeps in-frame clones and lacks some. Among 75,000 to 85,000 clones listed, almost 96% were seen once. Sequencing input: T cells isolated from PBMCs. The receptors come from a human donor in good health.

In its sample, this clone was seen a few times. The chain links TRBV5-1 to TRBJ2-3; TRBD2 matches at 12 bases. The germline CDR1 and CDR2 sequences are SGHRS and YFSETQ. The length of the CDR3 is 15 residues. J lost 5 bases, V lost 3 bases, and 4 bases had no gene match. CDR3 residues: CASSSLAGGVDTQYF. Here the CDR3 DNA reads TGCGCCAGCAGCTCCCTAGCGGGAGGGGTAGATACGCAGTATTTT. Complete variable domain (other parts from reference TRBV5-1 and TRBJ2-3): KAGVTQTPRYLIKTRGQQVTLSCSPISGHRSVSWYQQTPGQGLQFLFEYFSETQRNKGNFPGRFSGRQFSNSRSEMNVSTLELGDSALYLCASSSLAGGVDTQYFGPGTRLTVL.

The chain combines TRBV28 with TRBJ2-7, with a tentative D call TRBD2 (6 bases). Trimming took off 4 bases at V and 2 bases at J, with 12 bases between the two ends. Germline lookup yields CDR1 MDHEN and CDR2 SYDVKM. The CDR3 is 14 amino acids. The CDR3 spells CASSSPGLPYEQYF. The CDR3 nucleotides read TGTGCCAGCAGTTCCCCGGGACTTCCCTACGAGCAGTACTTC.

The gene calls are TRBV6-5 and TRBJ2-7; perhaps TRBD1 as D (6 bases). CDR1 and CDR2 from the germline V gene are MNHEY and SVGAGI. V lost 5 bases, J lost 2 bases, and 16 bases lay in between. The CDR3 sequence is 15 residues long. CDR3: CASSTNRAGTYEQYF. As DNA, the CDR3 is TGTGCCAGCAGTACCAACAGGGCCGGGACCTACGAGCAGTACTTC.

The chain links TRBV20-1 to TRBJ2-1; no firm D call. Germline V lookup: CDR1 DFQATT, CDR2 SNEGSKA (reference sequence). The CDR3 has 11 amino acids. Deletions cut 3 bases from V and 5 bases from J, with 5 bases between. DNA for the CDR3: TGCAGTGCTAGCGGTGACAATGAGCAGTTCTTC. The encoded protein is CSASGDNEQFF.

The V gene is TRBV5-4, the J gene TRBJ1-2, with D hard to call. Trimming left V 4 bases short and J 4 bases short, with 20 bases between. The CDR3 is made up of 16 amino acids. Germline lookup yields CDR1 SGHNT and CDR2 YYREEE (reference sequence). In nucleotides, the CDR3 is TGTGCCAGCAGCGCCGAGGGCCTTCCCGGTTCCTATGGCTACACCTTC. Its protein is CASSAEGLPGSYGYTF.

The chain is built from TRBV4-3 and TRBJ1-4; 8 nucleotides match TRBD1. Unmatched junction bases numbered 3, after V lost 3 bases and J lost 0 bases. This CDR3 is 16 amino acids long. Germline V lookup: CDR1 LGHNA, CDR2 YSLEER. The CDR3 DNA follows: TGCGCCAGCAGCCAGGGACAGGAAGCAACTAATGAAAAACTGTTTTTT. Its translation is CASSQGQEATNEKLFF.

In DNA form, the CDR3 reads TGTGCCAGCAGTCTCGGGACTGCCCCCTACGAGCAGTACTTC. Protein sequence: CASSLGTAPYEQYF. V is TRBV27 and J is TRBJ2-7, with D maybe TRBD2 (6 bases). The CDR3 is made up of 14 amino acids. The germline gives CDR1 MNHEY, CDR2 SMNVEV (reference sequence). With 5 bases removed from V and 2 bases from J, the gap between germline ends came to 13 bases.

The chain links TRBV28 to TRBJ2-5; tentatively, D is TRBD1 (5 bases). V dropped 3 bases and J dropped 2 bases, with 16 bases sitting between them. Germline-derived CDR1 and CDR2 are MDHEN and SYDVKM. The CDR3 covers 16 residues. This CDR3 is CASSLRLGLSQETQYF. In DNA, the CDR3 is TGTGCCAGCAGTTTGAGATTGGGGCTATCTCAAGAGACCCAGTACTTC.

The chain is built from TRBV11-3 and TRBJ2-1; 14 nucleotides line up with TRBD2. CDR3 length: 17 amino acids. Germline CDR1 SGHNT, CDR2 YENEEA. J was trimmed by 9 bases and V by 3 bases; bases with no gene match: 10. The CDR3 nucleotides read TGTGCCAGCAGCTTCTCACCGGGACTAGCGGGAGAGGGTGAGCAGTTCTTC. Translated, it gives CASSFSPGLAGEGEQFF.

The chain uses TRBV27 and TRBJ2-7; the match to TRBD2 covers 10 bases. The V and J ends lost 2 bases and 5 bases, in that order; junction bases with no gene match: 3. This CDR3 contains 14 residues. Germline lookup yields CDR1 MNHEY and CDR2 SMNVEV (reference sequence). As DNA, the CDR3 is TGTGCCAGCAGTTTACTAGCGGGAGTGAACGAGCAGTACTTC. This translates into CASSLLAGVNEQYF.

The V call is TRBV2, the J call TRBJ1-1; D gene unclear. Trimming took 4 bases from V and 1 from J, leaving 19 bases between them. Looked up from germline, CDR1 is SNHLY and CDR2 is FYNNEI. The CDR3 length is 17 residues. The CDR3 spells CASSVFPGGDWNTEAFF. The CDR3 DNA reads TGTGCCAGCAGTGTTTTTCCCGGAGGTGACTGGAACACTGAAGCTTTCTTT.

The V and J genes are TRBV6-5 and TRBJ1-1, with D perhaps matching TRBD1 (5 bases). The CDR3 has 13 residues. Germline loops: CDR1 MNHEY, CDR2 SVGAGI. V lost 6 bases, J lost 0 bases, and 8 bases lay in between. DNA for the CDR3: TGTGCCAGCAGACGGGACTTGAACACTGAAGCTTTCTTT. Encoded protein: CASRRDLNTEAFF.

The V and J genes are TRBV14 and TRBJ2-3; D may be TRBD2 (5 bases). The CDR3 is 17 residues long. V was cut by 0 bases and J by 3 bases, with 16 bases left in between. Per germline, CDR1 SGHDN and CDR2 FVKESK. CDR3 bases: TGTGCCAGCAGCCAAGATCGTAGAGGGAGATGGACAGATACGCAGTATTTT. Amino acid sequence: CASSQDRRGRWTDTQYF.

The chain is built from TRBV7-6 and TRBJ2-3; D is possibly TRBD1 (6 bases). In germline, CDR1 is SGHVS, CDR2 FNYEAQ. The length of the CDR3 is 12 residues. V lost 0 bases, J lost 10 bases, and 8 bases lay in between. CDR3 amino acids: CASSLAAGAQYF. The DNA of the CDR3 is TGTGCCAGCAGCTTAGCGGCAGGGGCGCAGTATTTT.

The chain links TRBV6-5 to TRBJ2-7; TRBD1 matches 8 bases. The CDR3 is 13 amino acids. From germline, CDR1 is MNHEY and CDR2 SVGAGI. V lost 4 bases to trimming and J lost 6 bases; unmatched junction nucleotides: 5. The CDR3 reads CASSLGTGGEQYF. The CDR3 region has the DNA TGTGCCAGCAGTTTAGGGACAGGTGGCGAGCAGTACTTC.

The CDR3 nucleotides are TGTGCCAGCAGCTTAGGGACAGGGGGAACTAATGAAAAACTGTTTTTT. Translation gives CASSLGTGGTNEKLFF. The gene calls are TRBV7-9 and TRBJ1-4, with 10 nucleotides matching TRBD1. The CDR3 loop spans 16 amino acids. The trim removed 1 base at V and 1 base at J, leaving 0 bases unmatched. Germline V gene data show CDR1 as SEHNR and CDR2 as FQNEAQ (reference sequence).

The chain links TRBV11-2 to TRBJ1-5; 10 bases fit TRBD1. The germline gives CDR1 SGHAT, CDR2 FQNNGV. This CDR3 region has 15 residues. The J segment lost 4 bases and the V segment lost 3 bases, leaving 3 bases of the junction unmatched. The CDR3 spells CASSLGQGQNQPQHF. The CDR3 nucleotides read TGTGCCAGCAGCTTGGGACAGGGGCAAAATCAGCCCCAGCATTTT. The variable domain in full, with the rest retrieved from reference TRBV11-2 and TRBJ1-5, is EAGVAQSPRYKIIEKRQSVAFWCNPISGHATLYWYQQILGQGPKLLIQFQNNGVVDDSQLPKDRFSAERLKGVDSTLKIQPAKLEDSAVYLCASSLGQGQNQPQHFGDGTRLSIL.

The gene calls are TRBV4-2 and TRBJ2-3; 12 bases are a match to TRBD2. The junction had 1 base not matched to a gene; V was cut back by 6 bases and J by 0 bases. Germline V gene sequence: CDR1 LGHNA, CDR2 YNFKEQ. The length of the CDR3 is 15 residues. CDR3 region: CASRLAGGSTDTQYF. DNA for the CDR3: TGTGCCAGCAGACTAGCGGGGGGAAGCACAGATACGCAGTATTTT.

DNA for the CDR3: TGTGCCAGCAGCTACCACGACTTCACCTACAATGAGCAGTTCTTC. This encodes CASSYHDFTYNEQFF. This sequence joins TRBV5-5 and TRBJ2-1; D gene ambiguous. Per the germline V gene, CDR1 is SGHKS and CDR2 is YYEKEE (reference sequence). V was pared by 3 bases and J by 2 bases, with 12 bases between. The CDR3 is made up of 15 amino acids.

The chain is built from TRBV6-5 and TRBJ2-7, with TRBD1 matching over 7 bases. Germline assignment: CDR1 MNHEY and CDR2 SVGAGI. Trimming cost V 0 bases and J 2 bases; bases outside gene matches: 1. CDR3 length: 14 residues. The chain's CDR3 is CASSYSQGPYEQYF. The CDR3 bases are TGTGCCAGCAGTTACTCACAGGGGCCCTACGAGCAGTACTTC.